This T cell receptor (beta chain) originates from a study of T cell changes during pregnancy in multiple sclerosis. The method was immunoSEQ multiplex PCR; TCRdb's version includes in-frame clones alone and lacks a portion of them. The sample records roughly 30,000 clones, around 89% being singletons. The CDR3 is 17 residues long. Per germline, CDR1 PRHDT and CDR2 FYEKMQ (reference sequence). Unmatched junction bases numbered 10, after V lost 5 bases and J lost 7 bases. The V and J genes are TRBV13 and TRBJ2-1, with TRBD2 matching 14 bases. The TCR was taken from a female donor with multiple sclerosis, enrolled in a pregnancy study. Specimen: CD8+ T cells from peripheral blood mononuclear cells, collected after pregnancy. The CDR3 loop is CASSQGGGTSGRNEQFF. The CDR3 bases are TGTGCCAGCAGCCAGGGCGGTGGGACTAGCGGGAGAAATGAGCAGTTCTTC.